Below are 2 T cell receptor beta chains sequenced from a single sample in a study of regulatory T cells in long-lasting Graves disease. Stated time point: newly diagnosed GD, antithyroid drugs for less than 3 months. PBMC RNA was the source of the TCR library. Assembly of TCR beta libraries relied on iRepertoire HTBI primers together with Arm-PCR of CDR3 regions. MiXCR was run by TCRdb on the multiplex PCR reads, yielding one entry per CDR3 protein. The repertoire includes around 480,000 distinct CDR3 sequences, about a sixth of them detected once, and 12% sits in the top ten. These data were also reused for a study on T cells in Graves' hyperthyroidism and ophthalmopathy.

The material sequenced was peripheral blood mononuclear cells (PBMCs), taken at new diagnosis, from a patient treated with antithyroid drugs. The receptor source for this set is a man between 35 and 55 years old with Graves disease.

This clonotype came up many times. The chain combines TRBV5-1 with TRBJ2-3, with D possibly being TRBD1 (6 bases). Germline-derived CDR1 and CDR2 are SGHRS and YFSETQ. The CDR3 has 16 residues. Trimming pared 0 bases from V and 6 bases from J, leaving 17 bases between. The CDR3 is CASSLEVGAGVDTQYF. As DNA, the CDR3 is TGCGCCAGCAGCTTGGAGGTGGGGGCCGGTGTGGATACGCAGTATTTT. Based on the CDR3 plus reference TRBV5-1 and TRBJ2-3, the full variable domain is KAGVTQTPRYLIKTRGQQVTLSCSPISGHRSVSWYQQTPGQGLQFLFEYFSETQRNKGNFPGRFSGRQFSNSRSEMNVSTLELGDSALYLCASSLEVGAGVDTQYFGPGTRLTVL.

The chain is built from TRBV2 and TRBJ2-3, with 8 bases identical to TRBD2. The CDR3 sequence is 15 residues long. Germline CDR1 SNHLY, CDR2 FYNNEI. V was clipped by 2 bases and J by 2 bases; unmatched bases: 3. CDR3 protein: CASSERAGATDTQYF. Here the CDR3 DNA reads TGTGCCAGCAGTGAACGAGCGGGAGCCACAGATACGCAGTATTTT. Combining the CDR3 with reference TRBV2 and TRBJ2-3 gives the whole variable domain EPEVTQTPSHQVTQMGQEVILRCVPISNHLYFYWYRQILGQKVEFLVSFYNNEISEKSEIFDDQFSVERPDGSNFTLKIRSTKLEDSAMYFCASSERAGATDTQYFGPGTRLTVL.